Each of the 30 T cell receptor beta chains below was sequenced from the same sample in a study of T-cell reconstitution after alpha-beta-depleted transplantation in children. Researchers prepared the TCRbeta library using unique molecular identifiers, the study reports. One entry per CDR3 protein results from TCRdb running MiXCR on the PCR reads. The table records about 200,000 distinct CDR3 sequences, roughly 7% of them present only once. The input for sequencing was PBMCs, taken before TCRalphabeta/CD19-depleted stem cell transplant. Every receptor here comes from a boy aged 2 to 10 with acute lymphoblastic leukemia, due to receive a stem cell transplant.

In this sample, this clonotype turned up many times. The V and J genes are TRBV7-9 and TRBJ2-1; D remains ambiguous. Germline V gene sequence: CDR1 SEHNR, CDR2 FQNEAQ (reference sequence). V was cut by 5 bases and J by 5 bases, with 7 bases left in between. The CDR3 sequence is 12 residues long. CDR3 residues: CASSSINNEQFF. CDR3 coding DNA: TGTGCCAGCAGCAGCATAAACAATGAGCAGTTCTTC.

This clonotype was counted ten times or more. This chain uses TRBV29-1 with TRBJ2-3, with TRBD1 as a possible D gene (6 bases). V was shortened by 6 bases and J by 2 bases, with 12 bases between the two germline ends. The CDR3 length is 13 residues. Germline CDR1 reads SQVTM; CDR2 reads ANQGSEA. The CDR3 spells CSVLGGATDTQYF. The CDR3 DNA follows: TGCAGCGTCCTAGGGGGAGCCACAGATACGCAGTATTTT.

V and J are TRBV20-1 and TRBJ1-4; a weak D match, TRBD1 (6 bases). CDR3 size: 14 residues. Between the trimmed V and J ends, which lost 5 bases and 5 bases, there was a span of 15 bases. Germline V lookup: CDR1 DFQATT, CDR2 SNEGSKA (reference sequence). This CDR3 is CSAVGGSGNEKLFF. CDR3 nucleotide sequence: TGCAGTGCTGTAGGGGGATCGGGAAATGAAAAACTGTTTTTT.

This clonotype was recorded many times. This rearrangement joins TRBV5-4 to TRBJ2-2; D is unresolved. Trimming left V 4 bases short and J 3 bases short, with 7 bases between. Per germline, CDR1 SGHNT and CDR2 YYREEE (reference sequence). There are 13 residues in the CDR3. The CDR3 spells CASSQQDTGELFF. The CDR3 nucleotides are TGTGCCAGCAGCCAACAAGACACCGGGGAGCTGTTTTTT.

This clonotype was observed at least ten times. The gene calls are TRBV5-6 and TRBJ2-1; no firm D call. Per the germline V gene, CDR1 is SGHDT and CDR2 is YYEEEE. This CDR3 has 16 residues. V lost 0 bases, J lost 7 bases, and 17 bases lay in between. The chain's CDR3 is CASSLVDLVLGNEQFF. Here the CDR3 DNA reads TGTGCCAGCAGCTTGGTCGACCTAGTCCTAGGGAATGAGCAGTTCTTC.

Note on this clonotype: A read error may be the cause here, since a much bigger clone is one base away. This sequence joins TRBV19 and TRBJ2-7, with D tentatively TRBD2 (6 bases). Per the germline V gene, CDR1 is LNHDA and CDR2 is SQIVND (reference sequence). The CDR3 is 14 residues long. The DNA of the CDR3 is TGTACCTGCCGCGGGGTCGGGCTCCAAGACGAGCAGTACTTC. This sequence encodes CTCRGVGLQDEQYF.

This rearrangement joins TRBV6-1 to TRBJ1-3; 7 positions agree with TRBD1. V lost 6 bases, J lost 4 bases, and 9 bases stayed unmatched. The CDR3 consists of 15 residues. CDR1 is MNHNS and CDR2 is SASEGT in the germline V gene. The CDR3 region has the DNA TGTGCCAGCAGCCCCGCGACAGGGCGCGGAAACACCATATATTTT. Amino acid sequence: CASSPATGRGNTIYF.

In this sample, this clonotype turned up many times. This chain connects TRBV29-1 to TRBJ1-5; D might be TRBD1 (5 bases). Trimming removed 6 bases from V and 4 bases from J, with 10 bases in between. CDR3 length: 12 amino acids. Germline V gene sequence: CDR1 SQVTM, CDR2 ANQGSEA. This chain's CDR3 is CSVGAGNQPQHF. The CDR3 region has the DNA TGCAGCGTCGGGGCAGGAAATCAGCCCCAGCATTTT.

To note about this clonotype: The junction does not match germline at one end; this may be a read error. The rearrangement uses TRBV2 and TRBJ2-3; tentatively, D is TRBD1 or TRBD2 (6 bases each). CDR1 and CDR2 (germline): SNHLY, FYNNEI. The CDR3 spans 10 residues. Here the CDR3 DNA reads TGTGCCAGCAGCGGGGGCCCACTAGAGTTT. It yields the protein CASSGGPLEF.

V usage is TRBV20-1 and J usage is TRBJ2-7; perhaps TRBD2 as D (5 bases). Germline V gene lookup returns CDR1 DFQATT and CDR2 SNEGSKA (reference sequence). This CDR3 contains 14 residues. Trimming took off 1 base at V and 2 bases at J, with 12 bases between the two ends. The CDR3 sequence is CSARGRLAAYEQYF. In DNA, the CDR3 is TGCAGTGCTAGAGGTCGGCTAGCAGCCTACGAGCAGTACTTC.

This clonotype was found a few times. The chain links TRBV5-1 to TRBJ2-1; 7 bases are a match to TRBD2. CDR1 and CDR2 (germline): SGHRS, YFSETQ. CDR3 length equals 16 residues. Trimming at V came to 6 bases and at J to 12 bases, leaving 21 bases not matched to a gene. The CDR3 DNA reads as TGCGCCAGCACCAAGACTGATGCGGGGCGGGAGAGCGCGCAGTTCTTC. Its protein is CASTKTDAGRESAQFF.

This chain links TRBV7-8 with TRBJ2-7, with 9 bases matching TRBD2. The germline V gene has CDR1 SGHVS and CDR2 FQNEAQ. The CDR3 consists of 15 residues. After removal of 2 bases from V and 0 bases from J, the junction contained 2 bases not matched to a gene. The CDR3 is CASSLLAGSSYEQYF. The DNA of the CDR3 is TGTGCCAGCAGCTTACTAGCGGGGAGCTCCTACGAGCAGTACTTC. The variable domain in full, completed from reference TRBV7-8 and TRBJ2-7, reads GAGVSQSPRYKVAKRGQDVALRCDPISGHVSLFWYQQALGQGPEFLTYFQNEAQLDKSGLPSDRFFAERPEGSVSTLKIQRTQQEDSAVYLCASSLLAGSSYEQYFGPGTRLTVT.

This clonotype has at least ten counts. The chain recombines TRBV6-6 with TRBJ1-5; maybe TRBD1 (5 bases). Germline assignment: CDR1 MNHNY and CDR2 SVGAGI (reference sequence). CDR3 size: 14 residues. Trimming took 6 bases from V and 3 from J, leaving 12 bases between them. CDR3 bases: TGTGCCAGCAGATTATGGGGGGACAATCAGCCCCAGCATTTT. Residues: CASRLWGDNQPQHF.

The genes are TRBV7-2 and TRBJ2-5, with 7 positions matching TRBD2. The germline gives CDR1 SGHTA, CDR2 FQGNSA. The CDR3 contains 14 residues. V shed 0 bases and J 5 bases; nucleotides not matched to a gene: 3. CDR3 region: CASSLAVRGETQYF. DNA for the CDR3: TGTGCCAGCAGCTTAGCCGTGCGGGGGGAGACCCAGTACTTC.

V gene TRBV7-9 combines with J gene TRBJ2-5, with TRBD1 matching 7 bases. After removal of 4 bases from V and 0 bases from J, the junction contained 2 bases not matched to a gene. CDR3 length: 14 residues. The germline CDR1 and CDR2 sequences are SEHNR and FQNEAQ (reference sequence). The CDR3 protein is CASSSQGYQETQYF. The CDR3 DNA reads as TGTGCCAGCAGCTCACAGGGGTACCAAGAGACCCAGTACTTC.

This clonotype was counted at least ten times. The gene calls are TRBV20-1 and TRBJ2-7; 10 bases fit TRBD2. Looked up from germline, CDR1 is DFQATT and CDR2 is SNEGSKA (reference sequence). Trimming cost V 5 bases and J 2 bases; bases outside gene matches: 9. This CDR3 contains 15 residues. CDR3 amino acids: CSAFRLAGSTYEQYF. The DNA for the CDR3 is TGCAGTGCTTTCAGACTAGCGGGTTCTACCTACGAGCAGTACTTC.

The genes are TRBV28 and TRBJ2-5; D is uncertain. Per germline, CDR1 MDHEN and CDR2 SYDVKM. The CDR3 is made up of 11 amino acids. V was cut by 7 bases and J by 4 bases, with 7 bases left in between. The CDR3 DNA is TGTGCCAGCACCCTTAGAGAGACCCAGTACTTC. It translates to CASTLRETQYF.

The V gene is TRBV6-2 or TRBV6-3, the J gene TRBJ2-2, with 10 bases identical to TRBD2. The junction had 24 bases not matched to a gene; V was cut back by 2 bases and J by 6 bases. From germline, CDR1 is MNHEY and CDR2 SVGEGT. The length of the CDR3 is 22 residues. CDR3 in DNA: TGTGCCAGCAGTTACGGGCTTCTGGCTAGCGGGAGTAGAAACCTTGACCCCGGGGAGCTGTTTTTT. Protein sequence: CASSYGLLASGSRNLDPGELFF.

This clonotype was seen at least ten times. V gene TRBV7-8 combines with J gene TRBJ2-7; the D gene is possibly TRBD1 (6 bases). Germline V gene sequence: CDR1 SGHVS, CDR2 FQNEAQ. The V gene lost 0 bases and the J gene lost 0 bases, with 9 bases spanning the gap. This CDR3 is 15 amino acids long. Here the CDR3 reads CASSLAPDSSYEQYF. CDR3 coding DNA: TGTGCCAGCAGCTTAGCCCCGGACAGCTCCTACGAGCAGTACTTC.

This clonotype was detected a few times. The rearrangement joins TRBV11-2 to TRBJ2-4; D is uncertain. CDR1 is SGHAT and CDR2 is FQNNGV in the germline V gene. V was pared by 2 bases and J by 0 bases, with 17 bases between. This CDR3 contains 18 residues. The CDR3: CASSLIGSATLAKNIQYF. The DNA for the CDR3 is TGTGCCAGCAGCTTAATCGGGTCAGCGACCCTAGCCAAAAACATTCAGTACTTC.

This clonotype occurred many times. In nucleotides, the CDR3 is TGCGCCAGCAGCCAAGAGGTGCAGGGGTCCGACACAGATACGCAGTATTTT. It encodes CASSQEVQGSDTDTQYF. This sequence joins TRBV4-3 and TRBJ2-3; a weak D match, TRBD1 (6 bases). The germline V gene has CDR1 LGHNA and CDR2 YSLEER. V was trimmed by 0 bases and J by 2 bases, leaving 15 bases between them. CDR3 size: 17 residues.

This chain links TRBV25-1 with TRBJ2-1; 14 bases match TRBD2. J lost 8 bases, V lost 2 bases, and 5 bases had no gene match. Per the germline V gene, CDR1 is MGHDK and CDR2 is SYGVNS. This CDR3 comprises 16 residues. CDR3 residues: CASSERTSGRLDEQFF. The DNA for the CDR3 is TGTGCCAGCAGTGAAAGGACTAGCGGGAGGCTCGATGAGCAGTTCTTC.

The sample holds many counts of this clonotype. The V call is TRBV5-6, the J call TRBJ2-4; 7 positions agree with TRBD2. The germline V gene encodes CDR1 SGHDT and CDR2 YYEEEE. This CDR3 region has 17 residues. The V gene end was trimmed by 3 bases and the J gene end by 1 base; junction bases not matched to a gene: 10. The CDR3 region has the DNA TGTGCCAGCAGCTGGACCCAAGCGGGAAGGGCCAAAAACATTCAGTACTTC. Translation: CASSWTQAGRAKNIQYF.

The V call is TRBV24-1, the J call TRBJ2-1, with 7 bases fitting TRBD1. Per the germline V gene, CDR1 is KGHDR and CDR2 is SFDVKD. This CDR3 is built from 17 residues. The CDR3 DNA follows: TGTGGGGCCAGTGATTTTAGGACGGGGACAGCTTACAATGAGCAGTTCTTC. This sequence encodes CGASDFRTGTAYNEQFF.

At least ten counts were recorded for this clonotype. The gene calls are TRBV12-5 and TRBJ2-1; 8 bases map to TRBD1. Looked up from germline, CDR1 is LGHNT and CDR2 is FRNRAP. Unmatched junction bases numbered 4, after V lost 6 bases and J lost 0 bases. The CDR3 runs to 15 residues. This chain's CDR3 is CASGTGTGSYNEQFF. CDR3 nucleotides: TGTGCTAGTGGCACCGGGACAGGCTCCTACAATGAGCAGTTCTTC.

This chain joins TRBV7-9 and TRBJ2-7; D gene unclear. V gave up 1 base and J gave up 5 bases, with 12 bases separating them. This CDR3 has 14 residues. Germline CDR1 and CDR2: SEHNR and FQNEAQ (reference sequence). The CDR3 reads CASSLEGSLDEQYF. The CDR3 bases are TGTGCCAGCAGCTTAGAGGGTTCCCTCGACGAGCAGTACTTC.

This clonotype was counted ten times or more. The chain has TRBV28 and TRBJ2-7; D is uncertain. In germline, CDR1 is MDHEN, CDR2 SYDVKM. CDR3 length: 12 residues. V was clipped by 7 bases and J by 2 bases, with 9 bases between them. The CDR3 region has the DNA TGTGCCAGCATGGGTTACACCTACGAGCAGTACTTC. Translated, it gives CASMGYTYEQYF.

The rearrangement joins TRBV4-2 to TRBJ2-7, with a tentative D call TRBD1 (7 bases). From germline, CDR1 is LGHNA and CDR2 YNFKEQ. V shed 1 base and J shed 3 bases, with 10 bases lying between them. The CDR3 is made up of 14 amino acids. The CDR3 DNA is TGTGCCAGCAGCCAAGGCGGGACAGACTACGAGCAGTACTTC. This codes for CASSQGGTDYEQYF.

A few counts support this clonotype. The chain has TRBV5-6 and TRBJ1-3, with D maybe TRBD1 (5 bases). Germline CDR1 and CDR2: SGHDT and YYEEEE. The CDR3 length is 15 residues. The V and J ends lost 2 bases and 0 bases respectively, with 9 bases between them. The CDR3 bases are TGTGCCAGCAGCTTCGCGGGGCCCTCTGGAAACACCATATATTTT. Its translation is CASSFAGPSGNTIYF.

This clonotype was observed a handful of times. Here the CDR3 DNA reads TGTGCCAGCAGAGGGTGGGTGAACACTGAAGCTTTCTTT. Translating it yields CASRGWVNTEAFF. The chain recombines TRBV6-2 or TRBV6-3 with TRBJ1-1; no firm D call. The CDR3 has 13 amino acids. V lost 6 bases and J lost 0, with 8 bases in between. The germline V gene encodes CDR1 MNHEY and CDR2 SVGEGT.